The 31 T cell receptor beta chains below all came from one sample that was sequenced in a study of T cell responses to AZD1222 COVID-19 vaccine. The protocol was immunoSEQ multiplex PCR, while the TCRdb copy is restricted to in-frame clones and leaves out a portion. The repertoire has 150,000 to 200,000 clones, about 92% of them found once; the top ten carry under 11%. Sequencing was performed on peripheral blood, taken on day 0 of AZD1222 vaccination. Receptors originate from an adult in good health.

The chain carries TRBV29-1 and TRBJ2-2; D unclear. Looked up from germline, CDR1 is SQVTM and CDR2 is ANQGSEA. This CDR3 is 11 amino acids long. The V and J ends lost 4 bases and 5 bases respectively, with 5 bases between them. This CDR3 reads CSVGATGELFF. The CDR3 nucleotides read TGCAGCGTTGGAGCAACCGGGGAGCTGTTTTTT.

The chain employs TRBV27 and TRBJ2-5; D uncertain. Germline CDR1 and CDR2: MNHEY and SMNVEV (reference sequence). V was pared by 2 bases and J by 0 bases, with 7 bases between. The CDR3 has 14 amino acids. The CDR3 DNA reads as TGTGCCAGCAGTTTAAGAGATTACCAAGAGACCCAGTACTTC. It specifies CASSLRDYQETQYF.

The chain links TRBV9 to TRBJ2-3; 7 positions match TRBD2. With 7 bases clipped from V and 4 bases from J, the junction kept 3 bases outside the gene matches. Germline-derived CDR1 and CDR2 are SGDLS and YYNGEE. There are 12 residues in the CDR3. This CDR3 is CASGGVADTQYF. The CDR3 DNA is TGTGCCAGCGGGGGGGTGGCAGATACGCAGTATTTT.

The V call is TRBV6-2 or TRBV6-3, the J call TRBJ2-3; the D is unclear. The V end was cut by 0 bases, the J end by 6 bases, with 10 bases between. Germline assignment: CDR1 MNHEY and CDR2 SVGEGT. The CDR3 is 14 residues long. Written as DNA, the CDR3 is TGTGCCAGCAGTTACTCGACGCCTTGGGATACGCAGTATTTT. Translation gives CASSYSTPWDTQYF.

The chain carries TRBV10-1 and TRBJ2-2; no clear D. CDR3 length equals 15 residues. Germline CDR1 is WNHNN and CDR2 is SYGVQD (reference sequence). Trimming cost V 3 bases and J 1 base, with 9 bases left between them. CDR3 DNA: TGCGCCAGCAGTGATGGTGGCAGGAACACCGGGGAGCTGTTTTTT. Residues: CASSDGGRNTGELFF.

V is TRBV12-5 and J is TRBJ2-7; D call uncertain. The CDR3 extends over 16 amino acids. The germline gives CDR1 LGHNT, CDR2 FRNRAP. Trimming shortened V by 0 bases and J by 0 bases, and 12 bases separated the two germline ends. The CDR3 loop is CASGLVLAVSSYEQYF. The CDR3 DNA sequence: TGTGCTAGTGGTTTGGTACTGGCAGTCAGCTCCTACGAGCAGTACTTC.

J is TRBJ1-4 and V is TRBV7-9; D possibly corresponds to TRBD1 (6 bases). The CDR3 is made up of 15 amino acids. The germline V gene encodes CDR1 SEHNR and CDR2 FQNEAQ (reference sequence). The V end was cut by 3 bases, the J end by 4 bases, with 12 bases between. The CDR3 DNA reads TGTGCCAGCAGCTTGCTACAGGGCGGTAATGAAAAACTGTTTTTT. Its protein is CASSLLQGGNEKLFF.

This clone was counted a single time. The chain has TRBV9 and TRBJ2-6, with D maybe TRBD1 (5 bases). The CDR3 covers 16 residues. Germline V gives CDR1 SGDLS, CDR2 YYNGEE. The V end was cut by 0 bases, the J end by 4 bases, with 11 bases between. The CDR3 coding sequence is TGTGCCAGCAGCGTAGAAGGGGCAGGAGGGGCCAACGTCCTGACTTTC. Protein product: CASSVEGAGGANVLTF.

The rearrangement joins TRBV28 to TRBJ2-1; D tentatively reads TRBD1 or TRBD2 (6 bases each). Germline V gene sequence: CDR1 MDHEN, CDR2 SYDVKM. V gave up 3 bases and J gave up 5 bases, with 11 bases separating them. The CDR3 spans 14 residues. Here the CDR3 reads CASSFGGLNNEQFF. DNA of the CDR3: TGTGCCAGCAGTTTCGGGGGCTTGAACAATGAGCAGTTCTTC.

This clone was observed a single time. The CDR3, as DNA: TGTGCCTGGAGTGCCTTAGGGAGGTACGGCTACACCTTC. It is translated as CAWSALGRYGYTF. This chain links TRBV30 with TRBJ1-2; D call uncertain. Trimming shortened V by 1 base and J by 8 bases, and 14 bases separated the two germline ends. This CDR3 has 13 residues. Germline V gene data show CDR1 as GTSNPN and CDR2 as SVGIG (reference sequence).

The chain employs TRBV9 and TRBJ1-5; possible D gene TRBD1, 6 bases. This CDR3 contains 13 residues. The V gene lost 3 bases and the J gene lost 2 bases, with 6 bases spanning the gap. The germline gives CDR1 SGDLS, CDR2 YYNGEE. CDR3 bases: TGTGCCAGCAGCGCAGGGGGCAATCAGCCCCAGCATTTT. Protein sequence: CASSAGGNQPQHF.

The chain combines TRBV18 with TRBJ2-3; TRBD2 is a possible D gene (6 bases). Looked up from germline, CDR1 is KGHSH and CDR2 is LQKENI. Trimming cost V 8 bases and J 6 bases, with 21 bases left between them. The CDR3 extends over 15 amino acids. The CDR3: CASGLGGASSDTQYF. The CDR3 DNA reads TGTGCCAGCGGCCTGGGGGGAGCGTCTTCTGATACGCAGTATTTT.

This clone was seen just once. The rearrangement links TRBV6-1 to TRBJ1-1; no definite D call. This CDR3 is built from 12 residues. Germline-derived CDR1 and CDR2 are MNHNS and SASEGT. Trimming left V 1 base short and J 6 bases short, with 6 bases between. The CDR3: CASSEGESEAFF. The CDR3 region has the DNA TGTGCCAGCAGTGAAGGGGAATCTGAAGCTTTCTTT.

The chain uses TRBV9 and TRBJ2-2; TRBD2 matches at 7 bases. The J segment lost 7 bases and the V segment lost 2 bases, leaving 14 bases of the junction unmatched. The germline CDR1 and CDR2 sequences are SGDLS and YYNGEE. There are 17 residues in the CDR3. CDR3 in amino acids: CASSVSYRDYLGGELFF. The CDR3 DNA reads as TGTGCCAGCAGCGTCTCATACCGGGACTATTTGGGCGGGGAGCTGTTTTTT.

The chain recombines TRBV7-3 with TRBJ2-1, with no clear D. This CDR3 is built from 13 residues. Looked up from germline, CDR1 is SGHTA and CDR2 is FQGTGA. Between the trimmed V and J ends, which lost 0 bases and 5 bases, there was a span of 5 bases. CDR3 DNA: TGTGCCAGCAGCTTAACCCCTCACAATGAGCAGTTCTTC. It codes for CASSLTPHNEQFF.

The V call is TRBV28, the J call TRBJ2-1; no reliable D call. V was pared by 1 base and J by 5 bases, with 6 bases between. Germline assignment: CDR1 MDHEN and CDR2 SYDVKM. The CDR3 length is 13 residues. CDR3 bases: TGTGCCAGCAGTTTATCCGGGCACAATGAGCAGTTCTTC. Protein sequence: CASSLSGHNEQFF.

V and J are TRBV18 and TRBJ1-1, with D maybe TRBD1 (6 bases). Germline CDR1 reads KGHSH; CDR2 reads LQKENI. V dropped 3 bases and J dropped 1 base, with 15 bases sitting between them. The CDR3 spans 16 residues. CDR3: CASSPVSTGTNTEAFF. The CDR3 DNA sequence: TGTGCCAGCTCACCCGTCTCCACAGGGACGAACACTGAAGCTTTCTTT.

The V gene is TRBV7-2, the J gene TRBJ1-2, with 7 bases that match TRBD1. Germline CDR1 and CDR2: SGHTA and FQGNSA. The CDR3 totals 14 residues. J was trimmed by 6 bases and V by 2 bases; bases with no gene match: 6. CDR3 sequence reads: CASSLTGERNGYTF. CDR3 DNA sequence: TGTGCCAGCAGCTTAACAGGGGAAAGGAATGGCTACACCTTC. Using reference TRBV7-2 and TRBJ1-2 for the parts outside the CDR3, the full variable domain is GAGVSQSPSNKVTEKGKDVELRCDPISGHTALYWYRQSLGQGLEFLIYFQGNSAPDKSGLPSDRFSAERTGGSVSTLTIQRTQQEDSAVYLCASSLTGERNGYTFGSGTRLTVV.

The CDR3 nucleotides read TGTGCCAGCACTAAGGGGGCGGGGGCCGACCAAGAGACCCAGTACTTC. It encodes CASTKGAGADQETQYF. This chain uses TRBV28 with TRBJ2-5; the D gene could be TRBD1 or TRBD2 (7 bases each). This CDR3 has 16 residues. Trimming stripped 7 bases from V and 0 bases from J, with 18 bases between. Germline V gene data show CDR1 as MDHEN and CDR2 as SYDVKM.

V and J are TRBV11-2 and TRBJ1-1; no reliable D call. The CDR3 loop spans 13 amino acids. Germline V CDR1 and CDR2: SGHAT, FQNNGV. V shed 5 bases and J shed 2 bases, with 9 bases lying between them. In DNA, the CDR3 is TGTGCCAGCAGCCCTGGAGGAAACACTGAAGCTTTCTTT. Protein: CASSPGGNTEAFF.

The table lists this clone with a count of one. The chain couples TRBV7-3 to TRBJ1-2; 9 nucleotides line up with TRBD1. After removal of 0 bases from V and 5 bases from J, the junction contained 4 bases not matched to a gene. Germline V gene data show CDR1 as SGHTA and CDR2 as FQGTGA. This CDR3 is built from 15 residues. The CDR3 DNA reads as TGTGCCAGCAGCTTAACGCGGACAGGGGAGTATGGCTACACCTTC. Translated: CASSLTRTGEYGYTF.

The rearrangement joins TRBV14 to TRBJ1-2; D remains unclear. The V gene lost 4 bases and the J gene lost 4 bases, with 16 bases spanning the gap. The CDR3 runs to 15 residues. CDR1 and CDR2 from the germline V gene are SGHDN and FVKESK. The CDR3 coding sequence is TGTGCCAGCAGCCCCGATGCGGGTCCCACCTATGGCTACACCTTC. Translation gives CASSPDAGPTYGYTF.

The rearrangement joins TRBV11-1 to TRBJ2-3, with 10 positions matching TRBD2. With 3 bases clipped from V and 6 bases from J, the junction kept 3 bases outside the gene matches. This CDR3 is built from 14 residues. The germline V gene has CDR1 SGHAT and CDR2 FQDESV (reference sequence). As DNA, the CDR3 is TGTGCCAGCAGCTTGAGGACTAGCGGTGATACGCAGTATTTT. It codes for CASSLRTSGDTQYF.

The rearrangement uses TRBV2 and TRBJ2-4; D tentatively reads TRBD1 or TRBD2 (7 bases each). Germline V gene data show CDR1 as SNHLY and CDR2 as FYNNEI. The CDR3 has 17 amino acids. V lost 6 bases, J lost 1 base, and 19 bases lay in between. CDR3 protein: CASSPREGAMAKNIQYF. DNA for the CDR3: TGTGCCAGCAGCCCGAGGGAGGGGGCGATGGCCAAAAACATTCAGTACTTC.

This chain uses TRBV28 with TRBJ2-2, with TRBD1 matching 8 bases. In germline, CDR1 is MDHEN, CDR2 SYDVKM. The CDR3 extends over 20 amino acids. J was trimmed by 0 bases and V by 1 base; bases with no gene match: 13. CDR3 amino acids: CASSLFLGTGLLSNTGELFF. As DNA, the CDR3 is TGTGCCAGCAGTTTATTCCTCGGGACAGGACTCCTATCGAACACCGGGGAGCTGTTTTTT.

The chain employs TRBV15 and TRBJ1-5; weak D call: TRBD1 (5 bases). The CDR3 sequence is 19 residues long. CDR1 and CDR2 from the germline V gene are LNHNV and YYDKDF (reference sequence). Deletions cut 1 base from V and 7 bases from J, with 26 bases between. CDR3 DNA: TGTGCCACCAGCAGAGCCCCACGCACAGGCCCGCGGGGGATACAGCCCCAGCATTTT. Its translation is CATSRAPRTGPRGIQPQHF. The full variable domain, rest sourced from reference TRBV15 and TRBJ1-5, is DAMVIQNPRYQVTQFGKPVTLSCSQTLNHNVMYWYQQKSSQAPKLLFHYYDKDFNNEADTPDNFQSRRPNTSFCFLDIRSPGLGDTAMYLCATSRAPRTGPRGIQPQHFGDGTRLSIL.

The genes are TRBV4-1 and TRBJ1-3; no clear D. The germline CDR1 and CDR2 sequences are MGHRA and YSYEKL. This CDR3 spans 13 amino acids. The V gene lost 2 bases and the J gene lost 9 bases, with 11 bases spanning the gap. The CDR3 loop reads CASSQSLLGTIYF. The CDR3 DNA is TGCGCCAGCAGCCAAAGTCTGCTGGGCACCATATATTTT.

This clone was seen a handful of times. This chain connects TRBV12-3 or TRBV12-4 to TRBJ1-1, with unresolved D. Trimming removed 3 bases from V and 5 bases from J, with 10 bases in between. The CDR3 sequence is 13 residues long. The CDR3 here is CASSFLAETEAFF. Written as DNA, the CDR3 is TGTGCCAGCAGTTTTCTCGCGGAGACTGAAGCTTTCTTT.

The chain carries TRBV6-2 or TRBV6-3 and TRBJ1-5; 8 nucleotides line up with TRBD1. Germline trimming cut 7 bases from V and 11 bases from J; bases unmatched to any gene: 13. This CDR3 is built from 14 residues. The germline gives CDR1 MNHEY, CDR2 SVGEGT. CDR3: CASTPTGEMRAQHF. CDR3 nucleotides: TGTGCCAGCACCCCGACAGGGGAGATGAGGGCCCAGCATTTT.

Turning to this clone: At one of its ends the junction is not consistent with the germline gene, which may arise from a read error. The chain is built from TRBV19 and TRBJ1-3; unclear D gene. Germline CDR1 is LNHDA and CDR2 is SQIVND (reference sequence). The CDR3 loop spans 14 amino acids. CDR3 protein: CASRIGEPGNTIYF. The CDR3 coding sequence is TGTGCCAGTAGGATAGGTGAGCCTGGAAACACCATATATTTT.

CDR3 amino acids: CAISESATSNQPQHF. DNA for the CDR3: TGTGCCATCAGTGAGTCGGCGACGAGCAATCAGCCCCAGCATTTT. The chain links TRBV10-3 to TRBJ1-5; D call uncertain. In germline, CDR1 is ENHRY, CDR2 SYGVKD. The CDR3 consists of 15 residues. The V end lost 0 bases, the J end lost 1 base, and 7 bases lay between the germline ends.